What follows are 17 T cell receptor beta chains derived from one specimen sequenced in a study of blood T cell repertoires in COVID-19. Assay: immunoSEQ multiplex PCR; the TCRdb copy retains only in-frame clones and omits some. The sample has some 45,000 clones, more than 70% seen once; the top ten hold just under 2.5%. The sequenced sample was peripheral blood. All receptors come from a human donor in a cohort sampled during active COVID-19.

The chain couples TRBV18 to TRBJ2-7, with 8 bases matching TRBD1. This CDR3 region has 16 residues. Germline V gene lookup returns CDR1 KGHSH and CDR2 LQKENI. The junction had 7 bases not matched to a gene; V was cut back by 3 bases and J by 0 bases. DNA for the CDR3: TGTGCCAGCTCACCGTCGGACAGGGCGAGCTCCTACGAGCAGTACTTC. It is translated as CASSPSDRASSYEQYF.

This clone was recorded only once. The chain carries TRBV11-3 and TRBJ1-5; D gene uncertain. Germline V gene lookup returns CDR1 SGHNT and CDR2 YENEEA. CDR3 length equals 15 residues. V was cut by 5 bases and J by 4 bases, with 15 bases left in between. CDR3 protein: CASSPWAGKNQPQHF. CDR3 sequence (DNA): TGTGCCAGCAGCCCCTGGGCAGGAAAGAATCAGCCCCAGCATTTT.

J is TRBJ1-4 and V is TRBV18; weak D call: TRBD1 (6 bases). V shed 5 bases and J shed 0 bases, with 10 bases lying between them. Germline-derived CDR1 and CDR2 are KGHSH and LQKENI. The CDR3 covers 15 residues. The CDR3: CASSSGVATNEKLFF. The CDR3, as DNA: TGTGCCAGCTCATCAGGGGTTGCAACTAATGAAAAACTGTTTTTT.

The chain uses TRBV29-1 and TRBJ2-5, with 9 bases aligning to TRBD2. Germline V gene data show CDR1 as SQVTM and CDR2 as ANQGSEA. Trimming cost V 1 base and J 4 bases; bases outside gene matches: 7. This CDR3 contains 15 residues. CDR3 residues: CSVEARGGVGETQYF. As DNA, the CDR3 is TGCAGCGTTGAAGCGCGGGGGGGAGTCGGAGAGACCCAGTACTTC.

The genes are TRBV7-3 and TRBJ2-3, with a weak D call TRBD1 (5 bases). The CDR3 sequence is 14 residues long. V shed 5 bases and J shed 0 bases, with 9 bases lying between them. From germline, CDR1 is SGHTA and CDR2 FQGTGA. CDR3 protein: CASSPDRSTDTQYF. CDR3 bases: TGTGCCAGCAGCCCCGACAGAAGCACAGATACGCAGTATTTT. The full variable domain, rest sourced from reference TRBV7-3 and TRBJ2-3, is GAGVSQTPSNKVTEKGKYVELRCDPISGHTALYWYRQSLGQGPEFLIYFQGTGAADDSGLPNDRFFAVRPEGSVSTLKIQRTERGDSAVYLCASSPDRSTDTQYFGPGTRLTVL.

The chain has TRBV9 and TRBJ2-3; 9 bases map to TRBD2. Germline assignment: CDR1 SGDLS and CDR2 YYNGEE. The CDR3 runs 15 residues. Germline trimming cut 3 bases from V and 2 bases from J; bases unmatched to any gene: 4. CDR3 sequence reads: CASSASGGFTDTQYF. The CDR3, as DNA: TGTGCCAGCAGCGCCAGCGGGGGGTTCACAGATACGCAGTATTTT.

The gene calls are TRBV30 and TRBJ1-4; no clear D gene. V gave up 5 bases and J gave up 4 bases, with 11 bases separating them. Germline V gene lookup returns CDR1 GTSNPN and CDR2 SVGIG (reference sequence). The CDR3 runs 13 residues. The CDR3 region is CAWAPGLNEKLFF. In DNA, the CDR3 is TGTGCCTGGGCCCCCGGACTTAATGAAAAACTGTTTTTT. Variable domain in full (rest from reference TRBV30 and TRBJ1-4): SQTIHQWPATLVQPVGSPLSLECTVEGTSNPNLYWYRQAAGRGLQLLFYSVGIGQISSEVPQNLSASRPQDRQFILSSKKLLLSDSGFYLCAWAPGLNEKLFFGSGTQLSVL.

This chain joins TRBV19 and TRBJ1-3; 7 bases are shared with TRBD1. The CDR3 spans 13 residues. V was pared by 3 bases and J by 7 bases, with 3 bases of the junction left unmatched. Germline V CDR1 and CDR2: LNHDA, SQIVND (reference sequence). The DNA of the CDR3 is TGTGCCAGTAGTATCACAGGGGAGAACACCATATATTTT. This translates into CASSITGENTIYF.

The rearrangement uses TRBV5-4 and TRBJ2-3, with 13 bases that match TRBD2. Trimming cost V 4 bases and J 4 bases; bases outside gene matches: 3. The CDR3 runs to 15 residues. Germline values: CDR1 SGHNT, CDR2 YYREEE (reference sequence). CDR3 nucleotide sequence: TGTGCCAGCAGCCCGGGACTAGCGGGGCCAGATACGCAGTATTTT. Its translation: CASSPGLAGPDTQYF. Based on the CDR3 plus reference TRBV5-4 and TRBJ2-3, the full variable domain is ETGVTQSPTHLIKTRGQQVTLRCSSQSGHNTVSWYQQALGQGPQFIFQYYREEENGRGNFPPRFSGLQFPNYSSELNVNALELDDSALYLCASSPGLAGPDTQYFGPGTRLTVL.

CDR3 in DNA: TGCGCCAGCAGCCGAGAGGGCGTCTCTGGAAACACCATATATTTT. This encodes CASSREGVSGNTIYF. V and J are TRBV4-1 and TRBJ1-3, with unresolved D. CDR1 is MGHRA and CDR2 is YSYEKL in the germline V gene. This CDR3 region has 15 residues. Trimming took off 4 bases at V and 0 bases at J, with 10 bases between the two ends.

The chain employs TRBV7-8 and TRBJ2-2, with TRBD1 matching 9 bases. The CDR3 has 14 residues. CDR1 SGHVS and CDR2 FQNEAQ come from the germline V gene. V shed 5 bases, J shed 6 bases, and the junction held 4 bases outside the gene matches. The CDR3 DNA reads as TGTGCCAGCAGCCAACAGGGGGCGCCCGGGGAGCTGTTTTTT. It encodes CASSQQGAPGELFF.

The chain joins TRBV19 to TRBJ1-3, with D unclear. The ends were cut back, 4 bases at V and 0 bases at J, with 13 bases in the middle. The germline V gene has CDR1 LNHDA and CDR2 SQIVND (reference sequence). The length of the CDR3 is 16 residues. The CDR3 spells CASSKRRGPSGNTIYF. The CDR3 region has the DNA TGTGCCAGTAGTAAGAGAAGAGGTCCCTCTGGAAACACCATATATTTT.

The rearrangement joins TRBV15 to TRBJ2-5; 9 bases fit TRBD2. Germline assignment: CDR1 LNHNV and CDR2 YYDKDF (reference sequence). The CDR3 extends over 17 amino acids. The junction had 8 bases not matched to a gene; V was cut back by 1 base and J by 2 bases. CDR3 sequence: CATSRGARGGEQETQYF. The CDR3, as DNA: TGTGCCACCAGCAGAGGGGCTCGCGGGGGGGAGCAAGAGACCCAGTACTTC. The complete variable domain, with remaining parts taken from reference TRBV15 and TRBJ2-5, reads DAMVIQNPRYQVTQFGKPVTLSCSQTLNHNVMYWYQQKSSQAPKLLFHYYDKDFNNEADTPDNFQSRRPNTSFCFLDIRSPGLGDTAMYLCATSRGARGGEQETQYFGPGTRLLVL.

The rearrangement joins TRBV3-1 (or the pseudogene TRBV3-2) to TRBJ1-2; 8 positions agree with TRBD1. The CDR3 has 13 residues. CDR1 is LGHDT and CDR2 is YNNKEL in the germline V gene (reference sequence). Losses at the gene ends were 3 bases for V and 6 bases for J; bases not matched to a gene: 3. CDR3: CASSHTGGDGYTF. The CDR3 region has the DNA TGTGCCAGCAGCCATACAGGGGGTGATGGCTACACCTTC.

The chain employs TRBV29-1 and TRBJ2-1; 11 nucleotides line up with TRBD1. Losses at the gene ends were 6 bases for V and 9 bases for J; bases not matched to a gene: 7. Germline CDR1 SQVTM, CDR2 ANQGSEA. The CDR3 loop spans 13 amino acids. CDR3 in amino acids: CSVAWDRGSEQFF. The CDR3 DNA sequence: TGCAGCGTCGCCTGGGACAGGGGGTCTGAGCAGTTCTTC.

The chain employs TRBV6-6 and TRBJ1-6; perhaps TRBD1 as D (5 bases). Germline values: CDR1 MNHNY, CDR2 SVGAGI (reference sequence). Trimming left V 3 bases short and J 7 bases short, with 16 bases between. This CDR3 contains 16 residues. The CDR3 sequence: CASSYLLDSMNSPLHF. The CDR3 region has the DNA TGTGCCAGCAGTTATCTTCTTGACAGCATGAATTCACCCCTCCACTTT.

The chain carries TRBV30 and TRBJ1-6; tentatively, D is TRBD1 (5 bases). The ends were cut back, 2 bases at V and 8 bases at J, with 16 bases in the middle. The CDR3 consists of 15 residues. CDR1 is GTSNPN, CDR2 SVGIG, per germline (reference sequence). The CDR3 loop is CAWSIGGPGYSPLHF. DNA for the CDR3: TGTGCCTGGAGTATCGGGGGTCCGGGGTATTCACCCCTCCACTTT.